This TCR beta chain was found in a study of blood T cell repertoires in COVID-19. The wider study: COVID-19 samples collected from the United States, Italy and Spain covered acute and convalescent phases. Sources were T cells, B-cell-depleted T cells, or PBMCs; the material itself was cDNA or gDNA.

As originally analysed: Amplifying reference gene primers gave estimates of nucleated cell counts. Only in-frame clones appear in the TCRdb table, and some are missing; sequencing was by immunoSEQ multiplex PCR. V and J calls and clone size are given by that table; D and trimming were obtained from the DNA. The table lists about 33,000 clones, approximately 89% of them singletons. The V end lost 1 base, the J end lost 4 bases, and 11 bases lay between the germline ends. Per germline, CDR1 SGHRS and CDR2 YFSETQ. This CDR3 comprises 14 residues. The sequence derives from a human donor in a cohort sampled during active COVID-19. The rearrangement links TRBV5-1 to TRBJ1-1; D is possibly TRBD1 (6 bases). The sequencing sample was made of peripheral blood. The CDR3: CASSLRGSITEAFF. Here the CDR3 DNA reads TGCGCCAGCAGCTTGAGGGGGTCGATCACTGAAGCTTTCTTT.